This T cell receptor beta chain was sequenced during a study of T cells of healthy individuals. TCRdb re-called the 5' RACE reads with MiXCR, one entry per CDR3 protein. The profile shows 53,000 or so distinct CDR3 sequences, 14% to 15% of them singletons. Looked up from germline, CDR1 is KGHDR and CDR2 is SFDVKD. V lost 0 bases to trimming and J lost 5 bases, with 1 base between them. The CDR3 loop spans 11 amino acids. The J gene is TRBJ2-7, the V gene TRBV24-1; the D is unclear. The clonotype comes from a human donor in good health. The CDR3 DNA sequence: TGTGCCACCAGTGATTTGGACGAGCAGTACTTC. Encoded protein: CATSDLDEQYF.